The clone carrying this T cell receptor (beta chain) is a singleton in its sample. Clones were sequenced by immunoSEQ multiplex PCR, and TCRdb holds only the in-frame ones, with some missing. The table has tens of thousands of clones, about four fifths seen once. The sample comes from a study of blood T cell repertoires in COVID-19. The overall study: Samples came from the United States, Italy and Spain, spanning acute and convalescent COVID-19.

With V trimmed by 4 bases and J by 3 bases, 9 bases remained unmatched. The CDR3 runs 15 residues. Germline lookup yields CDR1 MGHRA and CDR2 YSYEKL. The V call is TRBV4-1, the J call TRBJ2-7; 7 bases agree with TRBD1. Sequencing used peripheral blood. The sequence came from a man aged 45-60 years with active COVID-19. In DNA, the CDR3 is TGCGCCAGCAGCCCGTCCGGGACAGTAAACTACGAGCAGTACTTC. This translates into CASSPSGTVNYEQYF.